The TCR beta chain under discussion was sequenced for a study of blood T cell repertoires in COVID-19. About the study: PBMCs, B-cell-depleted T cells, or T cells provided the cDNA or gDNA that made up the material.

Study processing details: Estimation of nucleated cell counts was performed using reference gene primer amplification. Sequenced by immunoSEQ multiplex PCR; TCRdb stores in-frame clones only, minus some. V and J calls plus clone size are reproduced from that table; the DNA served to infer D and trimming. The sample lists about 40,000 clones; more than 70% were seen once. Germline assignment: CDR1 LGHDT and CDR2 YNNKEL (reference sequence). V shed 0 bases and J 4 bases; nucleotides not matched to a gene: 12. This CDR3 has 18 amino acids. The sample was peripheral blood. The clonotype comes from a woman in her sixties or seventies with acute or convalescent COVID-19. The V gene is TRBV3-1 (or the pseudogene TRBV3-2), the J gene TRBJ2-1; 7 bases align to TRBD2. CDR3 amino acids: CASSQDWGSSGPYNEQFF. DNA of the CDR3: TGTGCCAGCAGCCAAGATTGGGGGTCTAGCGGCCCTTACAATGAGCAGTTCTTC.